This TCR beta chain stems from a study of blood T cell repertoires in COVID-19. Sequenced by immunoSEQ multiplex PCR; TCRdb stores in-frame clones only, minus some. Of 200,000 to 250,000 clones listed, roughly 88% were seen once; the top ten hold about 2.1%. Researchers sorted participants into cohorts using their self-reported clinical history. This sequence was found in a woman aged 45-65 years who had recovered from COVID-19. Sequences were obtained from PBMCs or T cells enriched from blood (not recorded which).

CDR3 sequence: CASSLALGGGAGKELFF. CDR3 DNA: TGTGCCAGCAGCTTAGCGCTGGGCGGGGGGGCCGGGAAGGAGCTGTTTTTT. The V gene is TRBV7-2, the J gene TRBJ2-2; TRBD2 agrees at 9 bases. This CDR3 region has 17 residues. V was clipped by 0 bases and J by 10 bases; unmatched bases: 12. Germline CDR1 and CDR2: SGHTA and FQGNSA.